This TCR beta chain was sequenced in a study of OX40 agonist ivuxolimab in advanced cancers. Profiled with immunoSEQ multiplex PCR; TCRdb holds only in-frame clones, not every one. The data hold some 50,000 clones, with approximately 88% observed a single time. On this clone itself: Antigen unknown.

Study results and caveats: Clonal expansion among partial responders at 0.1-3.0 mg/kg ranked near the lowest.

Germline loops: CDR1 MDHEN, CDR2 SYDVKM. The germline V and J ends were trimmed by 6 bases and 0 bases, with 7 bases remaining between them. This CDR3 has 13 residues. The receptor was isolated from an adult with an advanced solid tumor such as melanoma, head and neck, liver or kidney cancer. The rearrangement links TRBV28 to TRBJ2-3; D is unresolved. The material was CD4+ or CD8+ T cells sorted from blood, obtained in a trial of the OX40 agonist ivuxolimab. The CDR3 region is CASRKGSTDTQYF. Written as DNA, the CDR3 is TGTGCCAGCAGGAAGGGAAGCACAGATACGCAGTATTTT.